Below are 12 T cell receptor beta chains sequenced from a single sample in a study of PD-L1 blockade in urothelial cancer. Using immunoSEQ multiplex PCR, the repertoire was profiled, and TCRdb retains in-frame clones only, with some absent. In the table there are fewer than 100,000 clones, 70% to 90% of which are singletons. Time point of the sample: pretreatment peripheral blood. The starting material was PBMCs, obtained around atezolizumab (anti-PD-L1) treatment. The receptors here all came from a man aged 40-50 years with urothelial cancer.

This chain uses TRBV10-2 with TRBJ1-5, with 8 bases fitting TRBD1. Losses at the gene ends were 8 bases for V and 2 bases for J; bases not matched to a gene: 2. The germline CDR1 and CDR2 sequences are WSHSY and SAAADI. This CDR3 comprises 13 residues. In nucleotides, the CDR3 is TGCGCCAGCGGGGGACAGGGCAATCAGCCCCAGCATTTT. Protein product: CASGGQGNQPQHF.

In DNA, the CDR3 is TGCGCCAGCAGTGTTTCACAGAACACTGAAGCTTTCTTT. Protein: CASSVSQNTEAFF. The rearrangement links TRBV10-1 to TRBJ1-1; D is unclear. The CDR3 has 13 residues. Germline values: CDR1 WNHNN, CDR2 SYGVQD (reference sequence). Trimming cost V 4 bases and J 1 base, with 7 bases left between them.

The sample holds one count of this clone. V usage is TRBV7-9 and J usage is TRBJ1-1; D ambiguous. Trimming cost V 1 base and J 4 bases, with 7 bases left between them. Germline CDR1 SEHNR, CDR2 FQNEAQ (reference sequence). CDR3 length: 13 amino acids. The CDR3 loop reads CASSLGIRTEAFF. CDR3 sequence (DNA): TGTGCCAGCAGCTTAGGTATCCGCACTGAAGCTTTCTTT.

This clone was observed a single time. The chain couples TRBV7-3 to TRBJ2-2; TRBD2 might be the D (6 bases). The ends were cut back, 5 bases at V and 2 bases at J, with 12 bases in the middle. This CDR3 is built from 15 residues. CDR1 SGHTA and CDR2 FQGTGA come from the germline V gene. The CDR3 DNA sequence: TGTGCCAGCAGCCGCTTGCGGGGCAACACCGGGGAGCTGTTTTTT. It codes for CASSRLRGNTGELFF.

This clone was counted a single time. This sequence joins TRBV28 and TRBJ2-7; D remains ambiguous. The CDR3 spans 11 residues. Trimming cost V 6 bases and J 5 bases, with 8 bases left between them. CDR1 and CDR2 (germline): MDHEN, SYDVKM. CDR3 sequence (DNA): TGTGCCAGCAGACAGATGGACGAGCAGTACTTC. It is translated as CASRQMDEQYF.

The chain recombines TRBV29-1 with TRBJ2-3; 9 bases line up with TRBD2. Losses at the gene ends were 3 bases for V and 2 bases for J; bases not matched to a gene: 6. Per germline, CDR1 SQVTM and CDR2 ANQGSEA. The CDR3 extends over 15 amino acids. CDR3 sequence: CSVDSSGINTDTQYF. Here the CDR3 DNA reads TGCAGCGTTGATTCTAGCGGGATAAACACAGATACGCAGTATTTT.

The chain uses TRBV5-5 and TRBJ2-5, with TRBD2 matching over 10 bases. In germline, CDR1 is SGHKS, CDR2 YYEKEE (reference sequence). CDR3 length: 16 amino acids. V lost 6 bases, J lost 3 bases, and 11 bases stayed unmatched. DNA of the CDR3: TGTGCCAGCATCGGGGGCCTAGCGGGAGAAAAAGAGACCCAGTACTTC. Amino acid sequence: CASIGGLAGEKETQYF. Using reference TRBV5-5 and TRBJ2-5 for the parts outside the CDR3, the full variable domain is DAGVTQSPTHLIKTRGQQVTLRCSPISGHKSVSWYQQVLGQGPQFIFQYYEKEERGRGNFPDRFSARQFPNYSSELNVNALLLGDSALYLCASIGGLAGEKETQYFGPGTRLLVL.

V gene TRBV2 combines with J gene TRBJ2-1; TRBD2 agrees at 7 bases. The CDR3 runs to 16 residues. Germline V lookup: CDR1 SNHLY, CDR2 FYNNEI. V lost 4 bases and J lost 4; bases outside the gene matches: 10. CDR3 nucleotide sequence: TGTGCCAGCAGTGGGGCTCGCGGGAGATGGTACAATGAGCAGTTCTTC. It yields the protein CASSGARGRWYNEQFF.

The gene calls are TRBV11-1 and TRBJ1-1; the D gene is possibly TRBD1 (5 bases). V shed 7 bases and J shed 4 bases, with 22 bases lying between them. This CDR3 has 16 amino acids. Per germline, CDR1 SGHAT and CDR2 FQDESV (reference sequence). The CDR3 nucleotides are TGTGCCAGCAAGAGACGTCAAGGACACACAGGCACTGAAGCTTTCTTT. Translation: CASKRRQGHTGTEAFF.

This chain links TRBV4-3 with TRBJ2-2, with D perhaps matching TRBD1 (6 bases). V shed 8 bases and J shed 4 bases, with 14 bases lying between them. CDR3 length: 14 amino acids. Per germline, CDR1 LGHNA and CDR2 YSLEER. CDR3 in amino acids: CASGSDSATGELFF. The CDR3, as DNA: TGCGCCAGCGGGTCGGACAGTGCCACCGGGGAGCTGTTTTTT.

The gene calls are TRBV19 and TRBJ2-1; 9 bases are shared with TRBD1. This CDR3 has 12 residues. Germline V gives CDR1 LNHDA, CDR2 SQIVND (reference sequence). With 5 bases clipped from V and 9 bases from J, the junction kept 2 bases outside the gene matches. CDR3 region: CASSLQGAEQFF. The CDR3 region has the DNA TGTGCCAGTAGTTTACAGGGGGCTGAGCAGTTCTTC. Together with reference TRBV19 and TRBJ2-1, the CDR3 gives the full variable domain: DGGITQSPKYLFRKEGQNVTLSCEQNLNHDAMYWYRQDPGQGLRLIYYSQIVNDFQKGDIAEGYSVSREKKESFPLTVTSAQKNPTAFYLCASSLQGAEQFFGPGTRLTVL.

The chain recombines TRBV30 with TRBJ1-3; no clear D gene. This CDR3 has 14 amino acids. Trimming pared 5 bases from V and 0 bases from J, leaving 11 bases between. The V gene's germline CDR1 is GTSNPN and CDR2 SVGIG (reference sequence). DNA for the CDR3: TGTGCCTGGCAAACAGCCTTCTCTGGAAACACCATATATTTT. It is translated as CAWQTAFSGNTIYF.